The 5 T cell receptor beta chains below were found in one sample sequenced in a study of T cell repertoires in cytomegalovirus infection. Their cognate antigens are unknown. TCRdb passed the reads through MiXCR, listing each CDR3 protein once. The table records roughly 180,000 distinct CDR3 sequences, roughly a fifth of them present only once. This specimen was CD8+ T cells from cultured PBMCs, taken from culture after CMV antigen stimulation. These receptors were collected from a human donor in good health (CMV status not recorded). Some clones in this sample may be carry-over from other donors' samples.

The table lists this clonotype with a few counts. The V call is TRBV14, the J call TRBJ1-2, with D uncertain. Germline V CDR1 and CDR2: SGHDN, FVKESK. The CDR3 has 13 amino acids. V was pared by 0 bases and J by 5 bases, with 7 bases between. This CDR3 is CASSQDRGYGYTF. CDR3 nucleotides: TGTGCCAGCAGCCAAGATCGAGGGTATGGCTACACCTTC. Variable domain in full (rest from reference TRBV14 and TRBJ1-2): EAGVTQFPSHSVIEKGQTVTLRCDPISGHDNLYWYRRVMGKEIKFLLHFVKESKQDESGMPNNRFLAERTGGTYSTLKVQPAELEDSGVYFCASSQDRGYGYTFGSGTRLTVV.

This clonotype was observed a handful of times. V and J are TRBV7-9 and TRBJ2-2; maybe TRBD2 (6 bases). Germline lookup yields CDR1 SEHNR and CDR2 FQNEAQ (reference sequence). CDR3 size: 15 residues. The germline V and J ends were trimmed by 5 bases and 4 bases, with 14 bases remaining between them. The CDR3 region has the DNA TGTGCCAGCAGCGCCGGCGCGGGGATCACCGGGGAGCTGTTTTTT. It codes for CASSAGAGITGELFF.

V and J are TRBV7-2 and TRBJ1-2; 8 positions agree with TRBD1. This CDR3 comprises 14 residues. CDR1 and CDR2 from the germline V gene are SGHTA and FQGNSA. The J segment lost 6 bases and the V segment lost 5 bases, leaving 8 bases of the junction unmatched. CDR3 residues: CASSLQGAGNGYTF. CDR3 bases: TGTGCCAGCAGCCTCCAGGGGGCTGGGAATGGCTACACCTTC.

This clonotype has only a few counts. V gene TRBV11-2 combines with J gene TRBJ2-1; 8 bases line up with TRBD1. J lost 14 bases, V lost 4 bases, and 7 bases had no gene match. Germline assignment: CDR1 SGHAT and CDR2 FQNNGV. The CDR3 extends over 12 amino acids. In DNA, the CDR3 is TGTGCCAGCAGCTCATTGACAGGGGATGAGTTCTTC. Amino acids: CASSSLTGDEFF.

The CDR3 nucleotides are TGTGCCAGCAGTTCCTCCGGGACAGGGCTTGAGCAGTTCTTC. Its protein is CASSSSGTGLEQFF. The V gene is TRBV12-3 or TRBV12-4, the J gene TRBJ2-1; 9 positions match TRBD1. The CDR3 contains 14 residues. After removal of 4 bases from V and 9 bases from J, the junction contained 7 bases not matched to a gene.